The clone carrying this T cell receptor beta chain was observed many times. Its antigen is not identified. The data were obtained in a study of blood T cells in healthy people across ages. Notes on the study in general: The unknown donor CMV status may have confounded expanded clonotype changes. In older individuals, TCR beta diversity per million T cells was lower, falling roughly linearly with age.

Sample-barcoded 5' priming and a J-beta primer mix drove a second PCR of roughly 6 to 12 cycles. TCRdb redid the calling of the 5' RACE reads with MiXCR, one entry per CDR3 protein. The sample lists around 870,000 distinct CDR3 sequences, around 28% occurring once. J lost 1 base, V lost 2 bases, and 11 bases had no gene match. From germline, CDR1 is MNHNS and CDR2 SASEGT. The length of the CDR3 is 18 residues. The source of this sequence is a woman of 80 years or more in good health. Sequenced input: blood. This chain uses TRBV6-1 with TRBJ2-5; 9 bases line up with TRBD2. The CDR3 DNA follows: TGTGCCAGCAGTGAAATGGCTAGCGGGGCGGCCACCCAAGAGACCCAGTACTTC. This encodes CASSEMASGAATQETQYF.